One T cell receptor (beta chain) is described in this entry. No antigen is known for it. The sample is drawn from a study of cytomegalovirus exposure and HLA in healthy donors. Study-level findings and limits: It was 150 to 200 TCR beta chains that were listed as cytomegalovirus-associated. A missense DCLRE1C variant was associated with V- and J-gene trimming of TCR beta chains in a later analysis, and an independent cohort replicated the association.

The CDR3 sequence is 17 residues long. From germline, CDR1 is SGHTS and CDR2 YDEGEE. Trimming pared 0 bases from V and 4 bases from J, leaving 19 bases between. PCR used 60 Vbeta primers and 13 Jbeta primers. The table came from immunoSEQ multiplex PCR; TCRdb's copy has only in-frame clones and leaves some out. The table shows around 150,000 clones, with 55% to 70% occurring only once. The sequencing sample was made of PBMCs. The TCR comes from a woman in her twenties or thirties in good health and CMV-seropositive. V gene TRBV5-8 combines with J gene TRBJ1-1; no firm D call. The CDR3 DNA is TGTGCCAGCAGCTTGGCCTCTTTGCAGGCTGAGTTCACTGAAGCTTTCTTT. Translating it yields CASSLASLQAEFTEAFF.